The rows below give T cell receptor beta chains drawn from one sample of a study of blood T cell repertoires in COVID-19. Libraries were prepared by immunoSEQ multiplex PCR; TCRdb keeps only in-frame clonotypes and omits some of them. This table holds approximately 280,000 clones, approximately 84% found once. Sequencing was carried out using peripheral blood. The receptors derive from a human donor with COVID-19, enrolled during active disease. The donor label of this sample is uncertain. CDR3s include the opening cysteine and the closing phenylalanine or tryptophan. The order of the fields is clone size, J gene, D gene, V gene, CDR3 protein, CDR3 DNA. The D gene is left open where the match is weak. The size of a clone is reported for some rows only, either as once, few or many, or as a class for expanded clones.

size: -
J: TRBJ2-1
D: -
V: TRBV6-5
CDR3: CASRPNGVNEQFF
DNA: TGTGCCAGCAGACCTAACGGTGTCAATGAGCAGTTCTTC

size: -
J: TRBJ2-7
D: -
V: TRBV6-5
CDR3: CASSSRHPPYEQYF
DNA: TGTGCCAGCAGCAGTCGACACCCGCCCTACGAGCAGTACTTC

size: -
J: TRBJ2-1
D: TRBD2
V: TRBV29-1
CDR3: CSVVGTSFNEQFF
DNA: TGCAGCGTTGTCGGGACTAGTTTCAATGAGCAGTTCTTC

size: -
J: TRBJ2-1
D: TRBD2
V: TRBV12-3/TRBV12-4
CDR3: CASSTLAGEQFF
DNA: TGTGCCAGCAGTACTCTAGCGGGTGAGCAGTTCTTC

size: -
J: TRBJ1-5
D: -
V: TRBV4-3
CDR3: CASSQVGGLGPQHF
DNA: TGCGCCAGCAGCCAAGTGGGGGGGCTGGGGCCCCAGCATTTT

size: -
J: TRBJ1-4
D: TRBD1
V: TRBV5-1
CDR3: CASSLGGGTNEKLFF
DNA: TGCGCCAGCAGCTTGGGAGGGGGCACTAATGAAAAACTGTTTTTT

size: -
J: TRBJ2-7
D: -
V: TRBV7-2
CDR3: CASSYPYSSHEQYF
DNA: TGTGCCAGCAGCTACCCATATAGCAGCCACGAGCAGTACTTC

size: -
J: TRBJ1-1
D: -
V: TRBV5-1
CDR3: CASSPIREVLMNTEAFF
DNA: TGCGCCAGCAGCCCGATCCGGGAGGTCCTCATGAACACTGAAGCTTTCTTT

size: -
J: TRBJ2-1
D: -
V: TRBV6-5
CDR3: CASTPPGSLIGEQFF
DNA: TGTGCCAGCACCCCCCCCGGGTCGTTAATTGGTGAGCAGTTCTTC

size: -
J: TRBJ1-4
D: -
V: TRBV29-1
CDR3: CSAKQGSRTNEKLFF
DNA: TGCAGCGCGAAACAGGGTTCGAGGACTAATGAAAAACTGTTTTTT

size: once
J: TRBJ1-1
D: -
V: TRBV7-9
CDR3: CASSLGQTRAFF
DNA: TGTGCCAGCAGCTTAGGGCAAACAAGAGCTTTCTTT

size: -
J: TRBJ1-4
D: TRBD1
V: TRBV15
CDR3: CATSRGQLNEKLFF
DNA: TGTGCCACCAGCAGGGGACAGCTCAATGAAAAACTGTTTTTT

size: -
J: TRBJ2-7
D: TRBD1
V: TRBV18
CDR3: CASSQNRGDSEQYF
DNA: TGTGCCAGCTCACAGAACAGGGGGGATTCCGAGCAGTACTTC

size: -
J: TRBJ1-1
D: -
V: TRBV6-2/TRBV6-3
CDR3: CASSYERGLVNTEAFF
DNA: TGTGCCAGCAGTTACGAGCGGGGTTTGGTGAACACTGAAGCTTTCTTT

size: -
J: TRBJ2-2
D: -
V: TRBV11-2
CDR3: CASSAQGFLANTGELFF
DNA: TGTGCCAGCAGCGCCCAGGGGTTCTTAGCGAACACCGGGGAGCTGTTTTTT

size: -
J: TRBJ2-2
D: TRBD2
V: TRBV27
CDR3: CASSFGGQTSGKVTGELFF
DNA: TGTGCCAGCAGTTTCGGAGGGCAAACTAGCGGGAAGGTCACCGGGGAGCTGTTTTTT

size: few
J: TRBJ2-6
D: -
V: TRBV15
CDR3: CATSRDREAGANVLTF
DNA: TGTGCCACCAGCAGAGACAGGGAGGCTGGGGCCAACGTCCTGACTTTC

size: few
J: TRBJ2-7
D: -
V: TRBV10-3
CDR3: CAISDRLGNYEQYF
DNA: TGTGCCATCAGTGACAGACTGGGTAACTACGAGCAGTACTTC

size: few
J: TRBJ2-2
D: TRBD2
V: TRBV5-5
CDR3: CASSRPRLAGGELFF
DNA: TGTGCCAGCAGCCGTCCTAGACTAGCAGGCGGGGAGCTGTTTTTT

size: -
J: TRBJ2-2
D: TRBD1
V: TRBV9
CDR3: CASSVGQGDTGELFF
DNA: TGTGCCAGCAGCGTAGGACAGGGGGACACCGGGGAGCTGTTTTTT

size: -
J: TRBJ1-2
D: TRBD1
V: TRBV27
CDR3: CASSYRQGHGYTF
DNA: TGTGCCAGCAGTTATAGACAGGGGCATGGCTACACCTTC

size: few
J: TRBJ2-5
D: TRBD2
V: TRBV7-9
CDR3: CASSPGLGNPIQETQYF
DNA: TGTGCCAGCAGCCCCGGACTAGGAAATCCCATTCAAGAGACCCAGTACTTC

size: once
J: TRBJ1-1
D: TRBD1
V: TRBV2
CDR3: CASSPRTGSTEAFF
DNA: TGTGCCAGCAGCCCTCGGACAGGGAGCACTGAAGCTTTCTTT

size: -
J: TRBJ2-2
D: -
V: TRBV7-2
CDR3: CASSFGRGGTGELFF
DNA: TGTGCCAGCAGCTTCGGCAGGGGAGGGACCGGGGAGCTGTTTTTT

size: few
J: TRBJ1-1
D: -
V: TRBV5-5
CDR3: CASSFRVDTEAFF
DNA: TGTGCCAGCAGCTTCAGGGTGGACACTGAAGCTTTCTTT

size: few
J: TRBJ2-2
D: TRBD2
V: TRBV19
CDR3: CASKGLASLGELFF
DNA: TGTGCCAGCAAAGGACTAGCTTCTCTCGGGGAGCTGTTTTTT

size: once
J: TRBJ2-2
D: TRBD1
V: TRBV2
CDR3: CASRGGLNTGELFF
DNA: TGTGCCAGCAGAGGGGGCCTAAACACCGGGGAGCTGTTTTTT

size: -
J: TRBJ2-3
D: TRBD2
V: TRBV4-3
CDR3: CASSQDNPSGSTDTQYF
DNA: TGCGCCAGCAGCCAAGATAATCCTAGCGGGAGCACAGATACGCAGTATTTT

size: -
J: TRBJ2-7
D: TRBD1
V: TRBV11-2
CDR3: CASSSDRGPHEQYF
DNA: TGTGCCAGCAGCTCGGACAGGGGCCCCCACGAGCAGTACTTC

size: -
J: TRBJ1-1
D: TRBD1
V: TRBV19
CDR3: CASSIDTDREAFF
DNA: TGTGCCAGTAGTATCGATACGGACAGGGAAGCTTTCTTT

size: -
J: TRBJ2-2
D: TRBD2
V: TRBV28
CDR3: CASSPTSGRSGELFF
DNA: TGTGCCAGCAGTCCGACTAGCGGGAGGAGCGGGGAGCTGTTTTTT

size: -
J: TRBJ2-7
D: TRBD1
V: TRBV5-1
CDR3: CASSLEAGQGYEQYF
DNA: TGCGCCAGCAGCTTGGAGGCGGGACAGGGCTACGAGCAGTACTTC

size: -
J: TRBJ2-5
D: TRBD2
V: TRBV15
CDR3: CATSRDLTSGQETQYF
DNA: TGTGCCACCAGCAGAGATCTGACTAGCGGCCAAGAGACCCAGTACTTC

size: -
J: TRBJ1-4
D: -
V: TRBV30
CDR3: CAWRPSDRKLFF
DNA: TGTGCCTGGAGGCCATCGGACAGAAAACTGTTTTTT

size: -
J: TRBJ2-7
D: TRBD1
V: TRBV2
CDR3: CASSGRTGVKDEQYF
DNA: TGTGCCAGCAGTGGCAGGACAGGGGTTAAGGACGAGCAGTACTTC

size: -
J: TRBJ1-4
D: -
V: TRBV9
CDR3: CASSVAQTNEKLFF
DNA: TGTGCCAGCAGCGTAGCCCAGACTAATGAAAAACTGTTTTTT

size: -
J: TRBJ1-6
D: -
V: TRBV9
CDR3: CASSVAGLLNSPLHF
DNA: TGTGCCAGCAGCGTAGCCGGTCTCCTCAATTCACCCCTCCACTTT

size: -
J: TRBJ1-1
D: TRBD1
V: TRBV28
CDR3: CASSPYGGQLKVEAFF
DNA: TGTGCCAGCAGTCCCTACGGGGGACAGTTGAAGGTTGAAGCTTTCTTT

size: -
J: TRBJ2-3
D: -
V: TRBV3-1/TRBV3-2
CDR3: CASSQERLVYTQYF
DNA: TGTGCCAGCAGCCAAGAGCGGTTAGTTTATACGCAGTATTTT

size: few
J: TRBJ2-2
D: TRBD1
V: TRBV19
CDR3: CASSPGQGLGTGELFF
DNA: TGTGCCAGTAGCCCCGGACAGGGTTTGGGAACCGGGGAGCTGTTTTTT

size: -
J: TRBJ1-5
D: -
V: TRBV6-6
CDR3: CASSYSGGGQPQHF
DNA: TGTGCCAGCAGTTACTCCGGGGGAGGTCAGCCCCAGCATTTT

size: -
J: TRBJ1-4
D: -
V: TRBV5-4
CDR3: CASSPQPAGANEKLFF
DNA: TGTGCCAGCAGCCCTCAACCCGCCGGGGCTAATGAAAAACTGTTTTTT

size: once
J: TRBJ1-2
D: -
V: TRBV4-3
CDR3: CASSQDPGNYGYTF
DNA: TGCGCCAGCAGCCAAGATCCAGGGAACTATGGCTACACCTTC

size: -
J: TRBJ2-3
D: -
V: TRBV28
CDR3: CASTQGGSDTQYF
DNA: TGTGCCAGCACCCAGGGAGGCTCAGATACGCAGTATTTT

size: -
J: TRBJ2-7
D: TRBD1
V: TRBV6-6
CDR3: CASSYPDRGDEQYF
DNA: TGTGCCAGCAGTTATCCCGACAGGGGGGACGAGCAGTACTTC

size: -
J: TRBJ1-5
D: TRBD1
V: TRBV6-5
CDR3: CASRRRGANQPQHF
DNA: TGTGCCAGCAGGCGCAGGGGGGCCAATCAGCCCCAGCATTTT

size: -
J: TRBJ2-1
D: TRBD1
V: TRBV7-2
CDR3: CASSQRQGSEQFF
DNA: TGTGCCAGCAGCCAACGACAGGGAAGTGAGCAGTTCTTC

size: -
J: TRBJ2-1
D: TRBD1
V: TRBV29-1
CDR3: CSSGQGVSYNEQFF
DNA: TGCAGCTCGGGACAGGGGGTATCCTACAATGAGCAGTTCTTC

size: -
J: TRBJ1-1
D: -
V: TRBV7-2
CDR3: CASSLQFGEGTEAFF
DNA: TGTGCCAGCAGCCTACAGTTCGGGGAGGGCACTGAAGCTTTCTTT

size: -
J: TRBJ2-1
D: TRBD2
V: TRBV29-1
CDR3: CSVDPSGLNNEQFF
DNA: TGCAGCGTTGATCCTAGCGGGTTGAACAATGAGCAGTTCTTC

size: -
J: TRBJ2-3
D: TRBD2
V: TRBV5-1
CDR3: CASSKGLAGDTQYF
DNA: TGCGCCAGCAGCAAGGGACTAGCGGGGGATACGCAGTATTTT

size: -
J: TRBJ2-1
D: TRBD2
V: TRBV27
CDR3: CASTPRTGTSGSWGQFF
DNA: TGTGCCAGCACACCCCGAACCGGGACTAGCGGGAGCTGGGGGCAGTTCTTC

size: -
J: TRBJ1-5
D: -
V: TRBV14
CDR3: CASSQVRFRGSQPQHF
DNA: TGTGCCAGCAGCCAAGTAAGATTCAGGGGTAGTCAGCCCCAGCATTTT

size: -
J: TRBJ2-5
D: TRBD1
V: TRBV5-1
CDR3: CASSFGQGRETQYF
DNA: TGCGCCAGCAGCTTCGGACAGGGACGGGAGACCCAGTACTTC

size: once
J: TRBJ1-4
D: TRBD1
V: TRBV7-2
CDR3: CASSPQGWNEKLFF
DNA: TGTGCCAGCAGCCCACAGGGGTGGAATGAAAAACTGTTTTTT

size: -
J: TRBJ2-7
D: TRBD1
V: TRBV10-3
CDR3: CAISEGQGGYEQYF
DNA: TGTGCCATCAGTGAGGGACAGGGTGGCTACGAGCAGTACTTC

size: few
J: TRBJ2-2
D: -
V: TRBV6-5
CDR3: CASRGQRNTGELFF
DNA: TGTGCCAGCAGGGGGCAGAGAAACACCGGGGAGCTGTTTTTT

size: -
J: TRBJ1-1
D: TRBD1
V: TRBV30
CDR3: CAWRARTGLNTEAFF
DNA: TGTGCCTGGAGAGCCCGGACAGGGCTTAACACTGAAGCTTTCTTT

size: once
J: TRBJ2-7
D: -
V: TRBV5-1
CDR3: CASSLPGEEQYF
DNA: TGCGCCAGCAGCCTGCCGGGTGAAGAGCAGTACTTC